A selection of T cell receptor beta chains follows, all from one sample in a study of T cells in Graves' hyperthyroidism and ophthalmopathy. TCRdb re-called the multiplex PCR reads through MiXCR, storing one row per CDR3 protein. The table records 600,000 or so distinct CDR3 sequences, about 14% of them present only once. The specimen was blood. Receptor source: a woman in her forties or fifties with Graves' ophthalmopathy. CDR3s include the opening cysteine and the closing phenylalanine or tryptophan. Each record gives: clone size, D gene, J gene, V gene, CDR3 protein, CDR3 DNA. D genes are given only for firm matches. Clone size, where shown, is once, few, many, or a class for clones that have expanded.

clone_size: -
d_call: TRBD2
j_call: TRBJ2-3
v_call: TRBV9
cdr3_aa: CASSVGPSGRAQISPTDTQYF
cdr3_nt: TGTGCCAGCAGCGTGGGCCCTAGCGGGAGGGCGCAGATTTCCCCCACAGATACGCAGTATTTT

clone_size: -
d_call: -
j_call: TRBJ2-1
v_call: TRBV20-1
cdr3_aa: CAALDSLYNEQFF
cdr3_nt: TGCGCAGCGCTGGACTCCCTCTACAATGAGCAGTTCTTC

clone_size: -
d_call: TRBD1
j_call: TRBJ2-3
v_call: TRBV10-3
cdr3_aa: CAFRTGVTDTQYF
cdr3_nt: TGTGCCTTCCGGACAGGGGTCACAGATACGCAGTATTTT

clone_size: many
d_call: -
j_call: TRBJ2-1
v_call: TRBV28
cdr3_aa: CASSYPPRYNEQFF
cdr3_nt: TGTGCCAGCAGTTACCCCCCGCGGTACAATGAGCAGTTCTTC

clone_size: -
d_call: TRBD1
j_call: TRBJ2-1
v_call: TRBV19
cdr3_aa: CASSIPGTGANEQFF
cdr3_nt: TGTGCCAGTAGTATCCCCGGGACAGGGGCAAATGAGCAGTTCTTC

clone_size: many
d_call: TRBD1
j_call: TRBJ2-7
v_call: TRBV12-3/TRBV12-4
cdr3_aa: CASSVTGGRYEQYF
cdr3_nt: TGTGCCAGCAGTGTGACAGGGGGAAGGTACGAGCAGTACTTC

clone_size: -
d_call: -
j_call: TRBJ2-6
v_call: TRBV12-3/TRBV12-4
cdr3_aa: CASSLGAHSGANVLTF
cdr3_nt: TGTGCCAGCAGTTTAGGGGCGCACTCTGGGGCCAACGTCCTGACTTTC

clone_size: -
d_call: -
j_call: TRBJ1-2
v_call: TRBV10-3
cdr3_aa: CAITPDRANYGYTF
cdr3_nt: TGTGCCATCACCCCAGACCGAGCTAACTATGGCTACACCTTC

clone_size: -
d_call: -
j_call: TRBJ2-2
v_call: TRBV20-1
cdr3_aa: CSARAGGGVAGDTGELFF
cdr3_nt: TGCAGTGCTAGAGCAGGGGGTGGGGTGGCGGGAGACACCGGGGAGCTGTTTTTT

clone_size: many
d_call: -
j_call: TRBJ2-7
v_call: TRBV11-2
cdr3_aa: CASSPRSGVMYEQYF
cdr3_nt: TGTGCCAGCAGCCCCCGTAGTGGGGTTATGTACGAGCAGTACTTC

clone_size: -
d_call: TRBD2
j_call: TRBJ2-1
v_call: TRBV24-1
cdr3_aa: CAASDPGLYNEQFF
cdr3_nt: TGTGCCGCCAGTGATCCGGGACTATACAATGAGCAGTTCTTC

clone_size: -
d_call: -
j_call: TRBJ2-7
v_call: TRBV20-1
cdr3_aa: CSARGQGGLYEQYF
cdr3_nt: TGCAGTGCTAGAGGGCAGGGGGGACTTTACGAGCAGTACTTC

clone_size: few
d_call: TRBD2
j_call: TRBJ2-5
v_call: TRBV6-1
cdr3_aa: CAIRAGELETQYF
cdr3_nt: TGTGCCATCAGAGCGGGAGAGCTAGAGACCCAGTACTTC

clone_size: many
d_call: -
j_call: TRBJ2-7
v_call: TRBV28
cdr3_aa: CASRSELSSYEQYF
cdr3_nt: TGTGCCAGCAGGTCAGAACTAAGCTCCTACGAGCAGTACTTC

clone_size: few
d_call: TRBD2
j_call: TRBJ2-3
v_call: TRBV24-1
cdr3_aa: CATSDPGLAGTDTQYF
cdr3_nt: TGTGCCACCAGTGATCCGGGACTAGCGGGCACAGATACGCAGTATTTT

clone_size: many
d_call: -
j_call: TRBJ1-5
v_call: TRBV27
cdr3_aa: CASSLDRFNQPQHF
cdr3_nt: TGTGCCAGCAGCCTAGACAGGTTCAATCAGCCCCAGCATTTT

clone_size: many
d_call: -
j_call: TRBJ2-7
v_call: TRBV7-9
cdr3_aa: CASSLAGQEQYF
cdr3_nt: TGTGCCAGCAGCTTAGCGGGACAAGAGCAGTACTTC

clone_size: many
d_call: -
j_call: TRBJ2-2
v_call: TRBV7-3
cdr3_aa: CASSPRLVSGELFF
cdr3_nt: TGTGCCAGCAGCCCCCGACTAGTTTCCGGGGAGCTGTTTTTT

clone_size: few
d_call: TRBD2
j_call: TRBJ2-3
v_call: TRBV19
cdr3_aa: CASSESSGSVLVTQYF
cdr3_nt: TGTGCCAGTAGTGAGTCTAGCGGGAGTGTGTTAGTTACGCAGTATTTT

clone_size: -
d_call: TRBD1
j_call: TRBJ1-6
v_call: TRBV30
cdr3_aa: CAWSETGGNSPLHF
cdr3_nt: TGTGCCTGGAGTGAGACAGGGGGGAATTCACCCCTCCACTTT

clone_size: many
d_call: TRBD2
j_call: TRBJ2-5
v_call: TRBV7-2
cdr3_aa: CASSLGISLAGDAETQYF
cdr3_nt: TGTGCCAGCAGCTTAGGGATAAGTCTAGCGGGAGACGCAGAGACCCAGTACTTC

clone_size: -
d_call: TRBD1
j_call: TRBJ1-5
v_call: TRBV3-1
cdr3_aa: CASSQVERWDRGPSNQPQHF
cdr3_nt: TGTGCCAGCAGCCAAGTCGAACGTTGGGACAGGGGGCCTAGCAATCAGCCCCAGCATTTT

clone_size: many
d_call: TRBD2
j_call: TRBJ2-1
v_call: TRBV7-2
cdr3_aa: CASSHEPSGKNEQFF
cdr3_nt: TGTGCCAGCAGCCATGAACCCAGCGGGAAAAATGAGCAGTTCTTC

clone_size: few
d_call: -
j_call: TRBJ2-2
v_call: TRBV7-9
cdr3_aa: CASSLVKGNTGELFF
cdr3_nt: TGTGCCAGCAGCTTAGTAAAGGGAAACACCGGGGAGCTGTTTTTT